Listed below are T cell receptor beta chains from one sample, sequenced in a study of OX40 agonist ivuxolimab in advanced cancers. Profiled with immunoSEQ multiplex PCR; TCRdb holds only in-frame clones, not every one. The sample holds about 66,000 clones, roughly 80% seen once. The sample here was CD4+ or CD8+ T cells sorted from blood, taken in a trial of the OX40 agonist ivuxolimab. The receptor set was obtained from an adult with an advanced solid tumor such as melanoma, head and neck, liver or kidney cancer. Both conserved end residues are part of each CDR3. Fields, in order: V gene, J gene, clone size, D gene, CDR3 protein. A D gene is named only where the DNA matches it firmly. Size is stated for part of the rows, as once, few or many counts, or as a class when the clone is expanded.

TRBV19,TRBJ2-3,.,TRBD1,CASRHSGGRTDTQYF
TRBV5-8,TRBJ1-2,.,.,CASSLEAGGYTF
TRBV6-6,TRBJ2-7,.,.,CASTLGDIQYEQYF
TRBV6-1,TRBJ1-2,.,TRBD1,CASSSGTGVYGYTF
TRBV7-3,TRBJ2-7,.,TRBD2,CASSPTSDSYEQYF
TRBV6-5,TRBJ1-6,few,.,CASRDRQTLHF
TRBV6-5,TRBJ1-3,.,TRBD1,CASSDRAGNTIYF
TRBV29-1,TRBJ2-2,.,TRBD2,CSVAQRGQNTGELFF
TRBV19,TRBJ1-5,.,TRBD1,CASRDDRGYQPQHF
TRBV20-1,TRBJ1-1,.,.,CSARTAEAFF
TRBV6-1,TRBJ1-1,.,TRBD1,CASSWVGGGTEAFF
TRBV6-1,TRBJ1-5,.,.,CASSEFRGSSGQPQHF
TRBV19,TRBJ2-5,.,.,CASSIIGLETQYF
TRBV6-5,TRBJ1-6,.,TRBD1,CASSSIKTGVGSPLHF
TRBV19,TRBJ2-3,.,TRBD1,CASSGWTGDDSRYF
TRBV9,TRBJ1-4,.,.,CASSDPETNEKLFF
TRBV5-1,TRBJ1-4,.,TRBD1,CASSPRTGKELFF
TRBV11-2,TRBJ1-1,.,TRBD1,CASSSGQDRPYTEAFF
TRBV5-4,TRBJ1-3,.,.,CASSSGVRTGNTIYF
TRBV5-1,TRBJ2-2,.,.,CASSQRHRGQGPGELFF
TRBV7-7,TRBJ2-7,.,.,CASSLSLDSYEQYF
TRBV11-2,TRBJ2-2,.,TRBD2,CASSRELAGGSGELFF
TRBV6-5,TRBJ1-6,.,TRBD1,CASSYSGTGYNSPLHF
TRBV6-6,TRBJ1-6,.,.,CASSYDSNSPLHF
TRBV2,TRBJ1-1,.,.,CASSEQGMAEAFF
TRBV6-1,TRBJ2-7,.,.,CASRRQEDYEQYF
TRBV2,TRBJ1-1,.,.,CASSGEGDNTEAFF
TRBV5-1,TRBJ1-6,few,.,CASSSPLHF
TRBV6-6,TRBJ2-7,.,TRBD1,CASSHRQGVGEQYF
TRBV2,TRBJ1-5,.,.,CASSAGVIGNQPQHF
TRBV19,TRBJ2-5,.,.,CASSEGHSETQYF
TRBV5-4,TRBJ1-2,.,.,CASSLGQGFLGYTF
TRBV7-6,TRBJ2-2,few,.,CASSHRSQTTGELFF
TRBV19,TRBJ1-1,.,.,CASSQSLVAGGSFF
TRBV6-1,TRBJ1-3,.,.,CASKYSSGNTIYF
TRBV7-7,TRBJ2-7,.,.,CATQRTPSSYEQYF
TRBV7-9,TRBJ1-3,.,.,CASSLRRQGGNTIYF
TRBV9,TRBJ2-3,.,.,CASSVATQRADTQYF
TRBV29-1,TRBJ1-2,once,TRBD1,CSVEELAGGKYGYTF
TRBV6-1,TRBJ2-7,once,.,CASSEGGEAIRSYEQYF